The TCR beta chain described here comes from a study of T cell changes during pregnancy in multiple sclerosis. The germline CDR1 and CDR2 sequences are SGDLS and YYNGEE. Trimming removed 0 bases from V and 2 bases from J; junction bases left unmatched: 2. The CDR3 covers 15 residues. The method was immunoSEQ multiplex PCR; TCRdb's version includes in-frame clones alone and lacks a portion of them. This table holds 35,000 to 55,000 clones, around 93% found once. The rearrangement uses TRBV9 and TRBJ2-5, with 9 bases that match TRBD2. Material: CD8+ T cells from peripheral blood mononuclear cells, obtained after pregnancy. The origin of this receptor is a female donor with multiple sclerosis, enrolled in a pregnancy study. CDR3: CASSVGGLAQETQYF. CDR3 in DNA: TGTGCCAGCAGCGTAGGGGGACTAGCTCAAGAGACCCAGTACTTC.